This T cell receptor beta chain originates from a study of patients and donors after allogeneic stem cell transplantation. TCRdb reanalysed the RT-PCR reads using MiXCR and keeps one entry per CDR3 protein. The data hold about 930 distinct CDR3 sequences, with over 35% observed a single time. This CDR3 region has 12 residues. V was trimmed by 0 bases and J by 7 bases, leaving 5 bases between them. Germline CDR1 SGHRS, CDR2 YFSETQ. Sequencing used blood, either unsorted or a sorted T cell fraction (not recorded which). The chain couples TRBV5-1 to TRBJ2-1; D gene ambiguous. The sequence was collected from a human donor who was either an allogeneic HSCT recipient or a stem cell or donor lymphocyte infusion donor (not recorded which). It is not recorded whose cells these are; they may come from a transplant donor. In DNA, the CDR3 is TGCGCCAGCAGCTTGGAAGGGAATGAGCAGTTCTTC. Protein product: CASSLEGNEQFF.